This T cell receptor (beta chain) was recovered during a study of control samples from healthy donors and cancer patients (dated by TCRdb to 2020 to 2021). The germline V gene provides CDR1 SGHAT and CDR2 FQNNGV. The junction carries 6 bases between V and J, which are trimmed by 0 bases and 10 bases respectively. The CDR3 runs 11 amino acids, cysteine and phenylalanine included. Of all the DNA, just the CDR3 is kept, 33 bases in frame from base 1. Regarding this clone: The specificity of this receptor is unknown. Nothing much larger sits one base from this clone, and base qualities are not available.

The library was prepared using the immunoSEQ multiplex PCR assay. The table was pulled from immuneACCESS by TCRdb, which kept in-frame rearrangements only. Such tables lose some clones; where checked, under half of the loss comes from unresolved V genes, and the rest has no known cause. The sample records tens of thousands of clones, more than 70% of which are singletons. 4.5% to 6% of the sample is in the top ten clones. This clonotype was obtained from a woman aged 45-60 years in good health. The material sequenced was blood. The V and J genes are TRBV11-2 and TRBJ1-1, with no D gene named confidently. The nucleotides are TGTGCCAGCAGCTTAGAGGGATTAGCTTTCTTT. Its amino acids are CASSLEGLAFF.